This T cell receptor (beta chain) was found in a study of blood T cell repertoires in COVID-19. V lost 0 bases and J lost 7, with 7 bases in between. The CDR3 consists of 14 residues. Germline-derived CDR1 and CDR2 are LGHNA and YNFKEQ. Method: immunoSEQ multiplex PCR; TCRdb's copy keeps in-frame clones and lacks some. The repertoire holds about 230,000 clones, over 80% seen once, with around 27% in the top ten. Sequenced: peripheral blood. This sequence joins TRBV4-2 and TRBJ1-6; maybe TRBD1 (6 bases). This TCR came from a man aged 35 to 55 with acute or convalescent COVID-19. CDR3 sequence (DNA): TGTGCCAGCAGCCAAGAAAGGGGGAATTCACCCCTCCACTTT. Protein: CASSQERGNSPLHF.